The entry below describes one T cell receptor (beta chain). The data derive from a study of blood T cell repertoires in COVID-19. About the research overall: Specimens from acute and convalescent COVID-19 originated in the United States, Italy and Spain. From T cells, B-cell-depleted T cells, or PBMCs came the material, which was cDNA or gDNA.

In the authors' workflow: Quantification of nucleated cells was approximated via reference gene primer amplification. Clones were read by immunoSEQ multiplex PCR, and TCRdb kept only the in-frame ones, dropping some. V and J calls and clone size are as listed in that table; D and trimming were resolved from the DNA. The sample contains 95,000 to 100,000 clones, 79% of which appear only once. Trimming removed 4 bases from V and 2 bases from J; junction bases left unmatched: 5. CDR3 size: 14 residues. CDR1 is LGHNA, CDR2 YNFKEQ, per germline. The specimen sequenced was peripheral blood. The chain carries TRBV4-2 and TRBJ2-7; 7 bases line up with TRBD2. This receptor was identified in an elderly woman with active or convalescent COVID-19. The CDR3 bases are TGTGCCAGCAGCCCCCTAGCGGATCCCTACGAGCAGTACTTC. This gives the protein CASSPLADPYEQYF.